Below are 20 T cell receptor beta chains sequenced from a single sample in a study of regulatory T cells in long-lasting Graves disease. The time point denotes: newly diagnosed GD, antithyroid drugs for less than 3 months. Researchers made the TCR library from RNA that was extracted from PBMCs. To make TCR beta libraries, researchers used iRepertoire HTBI primers and Arm-PCR of CDR3 regions. TCRdb redid the calling of the multiplex PCR reads with MiXCR, one entry per CDR3 protein. The sample lists about 200,000 distinct CDR3 sequences; 18% were seen once. Specimen: peripheral blood mononuclear cells (PBMCs), collected at new diagnosis, from a patient treated with antithyroid drugs. The receptors were sampled from a female donor with Graves disease.

The V gene is TRBV12-3 or TRBV12-4, the J gene TRBJ2-5; 11 bases line up with TRBD1. V shed 4 bases, J shed 5 bases, and the junction held 9 bases outside the gene matches. The CDR3 is made up of 16 amino acids. CDR3 coding DNA: TGTGCCAGCAGTTCCGACAGGGACAGGGGGGTCGAGACCCAGTACTTC. Translating gives CASSSDRDRGVETQYF.

This clonotype has a single count. This chain links TRBV5-1 with TRBJ1-2, with 9 bases that match TRBD1. The CDR3 spans 15 residues. Per germline, CDR1 SGHRS and CDR2 YFSETQ. Trimming at V came to 0 bases and at J to 4 bases, leaving 4 bases not matched to a gene. The CDR3 here is CASSLGGTGSYGYTF. Written as DNA, the CDR3 is TGCGCCAGCAGCTTGGGAGGGACAGGGAGCTATGGCTACACCTTC.

V is TRBV4-3 and J is TRBJ1-2, with 7 bases aligning to TRBD1. V was clipped by 0 bases and J by 8 bases; unmatched bases: 6. CDR1 LGHNA and CDR2 YSLEER come from the germline V gene. The CDR3 length is 14 residues. CDR3 coding DNA: TGCGCCAGCAGCCAAGATCGGACAGGAGGGGGCTACACCTTC. The encoded protein is CASSQDRTGGGYTF.

Concerning this clonotype: A far larger clone is off by one base, so a read error is likely. The chain links TRBV11-2 to TRBJ2-7; a weak D match, TRBD1 (6 bases). Germline CDR1 and CDR2: SGHAT and FQNNGV. Trimming took off 2 bases at V and 0 bases at J, with 17 bases between the two ends. The CDR3 is 17 amino acids. As DNA, the CDR3 is TGTGCCAGCAGCTTACCTGGACAGACCGACCACTCCTACGAGCAGTACTTC. This sequence encodes CASSLPGQTDHSYEQYF.

The chain joins TRBV2 to TRBJ1-1; D unresolved. The V gene's germline CDR1 is SNHLY and CDR2 FYNNEI. The CDR3 sequence is 13 residues long. Deletions cut 7 bases from V and 3 bases from J, with 12 bases between. The CDR3, as DNA: TGTGCCAGCAATATCCCAGCGGACACTGAAGCTTTCTTT. Its translation is CASNIPADTEAFF.

This clonotype has ten or more counts. This sequence joins TRBV13 and TRBJ2-7, with 7 bases fitting TRBD2. This CDR3 contains 15 residues. The junction had 10 bases not matched to a gene; V was cut back by 5 bases and J by 3 bases. CDR1 and CDR2 (germline): PRHDT, FYEKMQ (reference sequence). CDR3 in amino acids: CASSKRGSTHYEQYF. In DNA form, the CDR3 reads TGTGCCAGCAGCAAACGCGGGAGTACTCACTACGAGCAGTACTTC. Full variable domain (outside the CDR3, taken from reference TRBV13 and TRBJ2-7): AAGVIQSPRHLIKEKRETATLKCYPIPRHDTVYWYQQGPGQDPQFLISFYEKMQSDKGSIPDRFSAQQFSDYHSELNMSSLELGDSALYFCASSKRGSTHYEQYFGPGTRLTVT.

This clonotype was picked up many times. The gene calls are TRBV15 and TRBJ2-7; 7 bases are shared with TRBD2. This CDR3 comprises 16 residues. The V gene end was trimmed by 4 bases and the J gene end by 5 bases; junction bases not matched to a gene: 14. CDR1 and CDR2 from the germline V gene are LNHNV and YYDKDF (reference sequence). The CDR3: CATSTRRAARGDEQYF. Written as DNA, the CDR3 is TGTGCCACCAGCACCCGACGGGCCGCTCGGGGGGACGAGCAGTACTTC.

This clonotype was seen ten or more times. The CDR3 region has the DNA TGTGCCAGCAGCGCTACAGGGCCGGTAACTGAAGCTTTCTTT. Amino acid sequence: CASSATGPVTEAFF. The V call is TRBV7-2, the J call TRBJ1-1; D is possibly TRBD1 (6 bases). The V end was cut by 5 bases, the J end by 5 bases, with 15 bases between. CDR1 and CDR2 (germline): SGHTA, FQGNSA. The CDR3 is 14 amino acids.

This clonotype was picked up many times. The chain couples TRBV19 to TRBJ1-1; TRBD1 matches at 9 bases. This CDR3 has 15 amino acids. Germline CDR1 and CDR2: LNHDA and SQIVND (reference sequence). Unmatched junction bases numbered 6, after V lost 3 bases and J lost 4 bases. CDR3 coding DNA: TGTGCCAGTAGTATCTACAGGGGGCGAATCACTGAAGCTTTCTTT. This gives the protein CASSIYRGRITEAFF.

Ten or more counts support this clonotype. The CDR3 loop is CASSQLSGGDIQYF. CDR3 in DNA: TGTGCCAGCAGCCAATTAAGTGGGGGGGACATTCAGTACTTC. J is TRBJ2-4 and V is TRBV3-1, with 7 bases matching TRBD2. Germline assignment: CDR1 LGHDT and CDR2 YNNKEL (reference sequence). The CDR3 has 14 amino acids. J was trimmed by 8 bases and V by 2 bases; bases with no gene match: 6.

This clonotype was detected many times. The rearrangement joins TRBV2 to TRBJ2-1; D not resolved. This CDR3 has 13 residues. V lost 3 bases and J 7 bases, leaving 10 bases between the germline ends. Germline V lookup: CDR1 SNHLY, CDR2 FYNNEI. The CDR3 sequence: CASSDPDLNEQFF. In DNA, the CDR3 is TGTGCCAGCAGTGACCCGGACCTAAATGAGCAGTTCTTC.

This clonotype was observed many times. The chain is built from TRBV5-1 and TRBJ1-6; no clear D. The V gene's germline CDR1 is SGHRS and CDR2 YFSETQ. Trimming pared 2 bases from V and 5 bases from J, leaving 8 bases between. CDR3 length equals 14 residues. This CDR3 is CASSFADNNSPLHF. Written as DNA, the CDR3 is TGCGCCAGCAGCTTCGCGGATAATAATTCACCCCTCCACTTT.

The chain is built from TRBV5-4 and TRBJ2-5; TRBD2 might be the D (6 bases). The CDR3 runs to 15 residues. CDR1 is SGHNT, CDR2 YYREEE, per germline (reference sequence). V was shortened by 4 bases and J by 5 bases, with 18 bases between the two germline ends. CDR3 bases: TGTGCCAGCAGCCAACCGGGCGGAGGAGGGGAGACCCAGTACTTC. Protein: CASSQPGGGGETQYF.

In this sample, this clonotype turned up a few times. This chain uses TRBV20-1 with TRBJ2-5; TRBD2 aligns across 14 bases. The CDR3 has 18 amino acids. The germline V gene has CDR1 DFQATT and CDR2 SNEGSKA (reference sequence). With V trimmed by 1 base and J by 4 bases, 11 bases remained unmatched. The CDR3 protein is CSARGETSGRARGETQYF. The CDR3 DNA reads as TGCAGTGCTAGAGGGGAGACTAGCGGGAGGGCCCGGGGAGAGACCCAGTACTTC.

This clonotype was counted many times. V and J are TRBV27 and TRBJ2-3; D gene ambiguous. Deletions cut 4 bases from V and 1 base from J, with 9 bases between. The CDR3 spans 14 residues. Germline-derived CDR1 and CDR2 are MNHEY and SMNVEV (reference sequence). DNA of the CDR3: TGTGCCAGCAGTTCCCTCGGCGGCACAGATACGCAGTATTTT. It codes for CASSSLGGTDTQYF.

This clonotype was observed a handful of times. The rearrangement uses TRBV5-4 and TRBJ2-5; D gene unclear. Per germline, CDR1 SGHNT and CDR2 YYREEE (reference sequence). This CDR3 is built from 14 residues. V was shortened by 0 bases and J by 4 bases, with 10 bases between the two germline ends. The CDR3 loop is CASSLASAAETQYF. CDR3 DNA sequence: TGTGCCAGCAGCTTGGCCTCGGCCGCAGAGACCCAGTACTTC.

This clonotype was detected ten times or more. The chain carries TRBV3-1 and TRBJ2-1, with 9 bases lining up with TRBD2. The CDR3 is 19 residues long. Germline V gene data show CDR1 as LGHDT and CDR2 as YNNKEL (reference sequence). V shed 0 bases and J 4 bases; nucleotides not matched to a gene: 13. The CDR3 DNA reads TGTGCCAGCAGCCAAGATCTCGCGGGAGGGCCCGATAATTACAATGAGCAGTTCTTC. Translation gives CASSQDLAGGPDNYNEQFF.

This clonotype was detected ten times or more. The rearrangement joins TRBV7-2 to TRBJ1-6; D perhaps matches TRBD1 (5 bases). The germline gives CDR1 SGHTA, CDR2 FQGNSA. The CDR3 spans 15 residues. V lost 4 bases and J lost 4, with 11 bases in between. The CDR3 loop reads CASSSEGRYNSPLHF. CDR3 nucleotide sequence: TGTGCCAGCAGCTCTGAGGGGCGGTATAATTCACCCCTCCACTTT.

A note on this clonotype: This could be a read error, since a much larger clone is one nucleotide away. The genes are TRBV2 and TRBJ2-7; 7 bases map to TRBD1. V was clipped by 4 bases and J by 7 bases; unmatched bases: 7. The germline V gene encodes CDR1 SNHLY and CDR2 FYNNEI. This CDR3 has 13 residues. Here the CDR3 DNA reads TGTGCCAGCAGTGGGGACAGACGATGGGAGCAGTACTTC. This codes for CASSGDRRWEQYF.

Turning to this clonotype: This sequence may be a read error, since a much larger clone differs from it by one base. The V and J genes are TRBV6-9 and TRBJ1-1, with D possibly being TRBD1 (5 bases). V was trimmed by 3 bases and J by 2 bases, leaving 7 bases between them. The germline V gene encodes CDR1 MNHGY and CDR2 SVAAGI. There are 13 residues in the CDR3. CDR3 bases: TGTGCCAGCAGTTACGGGGACAACACTGAAGCTTTCTTT. Its translation: CASSYGDNTEAFF.